This is a list of T cell receptor beta chains from one sample in a study of Graves' ophthalmopathy and Graves' hyperthyroidism. TCRdb processed the multiplex PCR reads anew with MiXCR; each CDR3 protein has one entry. The data show over 500,000 distinct CDR3 sequences, about 24% seen once. The sequenced material came from peripheral blood. Receptors originate from a woman between 18 and 29 years old with stable Graves' hyperthyroidism. Some clones in this sample may be carry-over from other donors' samples. Each CDR3 is given with its conserved first and last residue. Each record gives: D gene, V gene, J gene, clone size, CDR3 DNA, CDR3 protein. The D gene is left open where the match is weak. The size entry is marked missing in some rows and otherwise reads once, few, many or a size class.

d_call: TRBD1; v_call: TRBV7-9; j_call: TRBJ2-5; clone_size: .; cdr3_nt: TGTGCCAGCAGCTTCGGGACAGGAGGGACCCAGTACTTC; cdr3_aa: CASSFGTGGTQYF
d_call: .; v_call: TRBV4-1; j_call: TRBJ1-2; clone_size: many; cdr3_nt: TGCGCCAGCAGCCAAGTGGAGTCGTATGGCTACACCTTC; cdr3_aa: CASSQVESYGYTF
d_call: .; v_call: TRBV12-3/TRBV12-4; j_call: TRBJ2-5; clone_size: many; cdr3_nt: TGTGCCAGCACCAGGAGAAGACAAGAGACCCAGTACTTC; cdr3_aa: CASTRRRQETQYF
d_call: TRBD1; v_call: TRBV6-5; j_call: TRBJ1-6; clone_size: once; cdr3_nt: TGTGCCAGCAGTTACCCCGGGACAGGGGGCGATTCGTGGAATTCACCCCTCCACTTT; cdr3_aa: CASSYPGTGGDSWNSPLHF
d_call: TRBD1; v_call: TRBV20-1; j_call: TRBJ2-7; clone_size: .; cdr3_nt: TGCAGTGTCCGACAGGGGACCCACTACGAGCAGTACTTC; cdr3_aa: CSVRQGTHYEQYF
d_call: .; v_call: TRBV7-2; j_call: TRBJ2-2; clone_size: many; cdr3_nt: TGTGCCAGCAGCCCACGACTAAACACCGGGGAGCTGTTTTTT; cdr3_aa: CASSPRLNTGELFF
d_call: TRBD1; v_call: TRBV20-1; j_call: TRBJ2-5; clone_size: many; cdr3_nt: TGCAGTGCTTTCCAACCCCAGGGGGCCTCCGAGACCCAGTACTTC; cdr3_aa: CSAFQPQGASETQYF
d_call: .; v_call: TRBV11-1; j_call: TRBJ2-7; clone_size: few; cdr3_nt: TGTGCCAGCAGCCTTAATCGGAGTTACGAGCAGTACTTC; cdr3_aa: CASSLNRSYEQYF
d_call: .; v_call: TRBV28; j_call: TRBJ2-6; clone_size: many; cdr3_nt: TGTGCCAGCAGTTTGGAGGGGAGCGTCTCTGGGGCCAACGTCCTGACTTTC; cdr3_aa: CASSLEGSVSGANVLTF
d_call: .; v_call: TRBV2; j_call: TRBJ2-2; clone_size: many; cdr3_nt: TGTGCCAGCACCTCCGGGGGACAGAGAAACACCGGGGAGCTGTTTTTT; cdr3_aa: CASTSGGQRNTGELFF
d_call: .; v_call: TRBV6-5; j_call: TRBJ1-2; clone_size: many; cdr3_nt: TGTGCCAGCAGTTACTCCAGGACGGGCTATGGCTACACCTTC; cdr3_aa: CASSYSRTGYGYTF
d_call: TRBD2; v_call: TRBV7-3; j_call: TRBJ2-5; clone_size: .; cdr3_nt: TGTGCCAGCAGCTTAACAGCGGGGGGGCTGCAAGAGACCCAGTACTTC; cdr3_aa: CASSLTAGGLQETQYF
d_call: TRBD1; v_call: TRBV12-3/TRBV12-4; j_call: TRBJ1-1; clone_size: many; cdr3_nt: TGTGCCAGCAGTCGACAGGGGCCGAAAACTGAAGCTTTCTTT; cdr3_aa: CASSRQGPKTEAFF
d_call: TRBD1; v_call: TRBV29-1; j_call: TRBJ1-5; clone_size: many; cdr3_nt: TGCAGCGTTCGAGACAGGGGTGGGAATCAGCCCCAGCATTTT; cdr3_aa: CSVRDRGGNQPQHF
d_call: .; v_call: TRBV29-1; j_call: TRBJ1-1; clone_size: many; cdr3_nt: TGCAGCGTTGAGACAGGACCGTCCACTGAAGCTTTCTTT; cdr3_aa: CSVETGPSTEAFF
d_call: TRBD1; v_call: TRBV13; j_call: TRBJ1-1; clone_size: few; cdr3_nt: TGTGCCAGCAGCTCCAGACAGGGTCGGGGTCGAACTGAGGCTTTCTTT; cdr3_aa: CASSSRQGRGRTEAFF
d_call: .; v_call: TRBV28; j_call: TRBJ1-2; clone_size: .; cdr3_nt: TGTGCCAGCAGTAATCCGACAGGTACCAACTATGGCTACACCTTC; cdr3_aa: CASSNPTGTNYGYTF
d_call: .; v_call: TRBV6-5; j_call: TRBJ2-2; clone_size: many; cdr3_nt: TGTGCCAGCAGTTACTCAAGTGGGACGGTTGTCGGGGAGCTGTTTTTT; cdr3_aa: CASSYSSGTVVGELFF
d_call: .; v_call: TRBV9; j_call: TRBJ1-1; clone_size: many; cdr3_nt: TGTGCCAGCAGCGTAGAAGGCTGGGGCACTGAAGCTTTCTTT; cdr3_aa: CASSVEGWGTEAFF
d_call: TRBD1; v_call: TRBV29-1; j_call: TRBJ1-2; clone_size: few; cdr3_nt: TGCAGCGTTGAAACCGACAGGGAGGCCTATGGCTACACCTTC; cdr3_aa: CSVETDREAYGYTF
d_call: .; v_call: TRBV29-1; j_call: TRBJ1-2; clone_size: many; cdr3_nt: TGCAGCGTTGGCTATGGCTACACCTTC; cdr3_aa: CSVGYGYTF
d_call: .; v_call: TRBV5-5; j_call: TRBJ2-4; clone_size: many; cdr3_nt: TGTGCCAGCAGCCACGGGTTAGCCAAAAACATTCAGTACTTC; cdr3_aa: CASSHGLAKNIQYF
d_call: .; v_call: TRBV7-8; j_call: TRBJ1-5; clone_size: .; cdr3_nt: TGTGCCAGCAGTCCCCCGGTGGGTTGGGGACAGCCCCAGCATTTT; cdr3_aa: CASSPPVGWGQPQHF
d_call: TRBD1; v_call: TRBV6-5; j_call: TRBJ2-2; clone_size: .; cdr3_nt: TGTGCCAGCAATTACCCGGGACAGGGCTATCGTGGGGAGCTGTTTTTT; cdr3_aa: CASNYPGQGYRGELFF
d_call: .; v_call: TRBV6-1; j_call: TRBJ2-2; clone_size: .; cdr3_nt: TGTGCCAGCAGGGCCGAAGGGATGAACACCGGGGAGCTGTTTTTT; cdr3_aa: CASRAEGMNTGELFF
d_call: .; v_call: TRBV30; j_call: TRBJ1-1; clone_size: many; cdr3_nt: TGTGCCTGGAGTGAGGTCAACACTGAAGCTTTCTTT; cdr3_aa: CAWSEVNTEAFF
d_call: .; v_call: TRBV7-9; j_call: TRBJ2-2; clone_size: .; cdr3_nt: TGTGCCAGCAGCTTAGATCTAGCCGGGGAGCTGTTTTTT; cdr3_aa: CASSLDLAGELFF
d_call: TRBD2; v_call: TRBV12-3/TRBV12-4; j_call: TRBJ2-7; clone_size: .; cdr3_nt: TGTGCCAGCACCTTCTCGCGGGGGGCTTCGAGCTCCTACGAGCAGTACTTC; cdr3_aa: CASTFSRGASSSYEQYF
d_call: .; v_call: TRBV12-3/TRBV12-4; j_call: TRBJ2-7; clone_size: many; cdr3_nt: TGTGCCAGCAGTTTCGACGGCTACGAGCAGTACTTC; cdr3_aa: CASSFDGYEQYF
d_call: TRBD1; v_call: TRBV20-1; j_call: TRBJ1-5; clone_size: few; cdr3_nt: TGCAGTGCTACTCAGGGGGGGGAGCAGCCCCAGCATTTT; cdr3_aa: CSATQGGEQPQHF
d_call: .; v_call: TRBV20-1; j_call: TRBJ1-6; clone_size: many; cdr3_nt: TGCAGTGCTACCCTAACACTGGGAGGGTATAATTCACCCCTCCACTTT; cdr3_aa: CSATLTLGGYNSPLHF